Presented here are 2 T cell receptor beta chains from one specimen sequenced in a study of Graves' ophthalmopathy and Graves' hyperthyroidism. Using RNA transcripts, the TCR beta CDR3 regions were amplified. RT-PCR with HTBI primers came first, then second-round multiplex PCR. Via MiXCR, TCRdb re-called the multiplex PCR reads, giving one row per CDR3 protein. This sample has about 700,000 distinct CDR3 sequences; more than 40% occur once, and the top ten carry roughly 3.5%. The sample comprised peripheral blood. These TCRs come from an adult man with Graves' ophthalmopathy.

This chain uses TRBV7-9 with TRBJ1-2; TRBD1 might be the D (6 bases). CDR1 and CDR2 (germline): SEHNR, FQNEAQ (reference sequence). The CDR3 loop spans 14 amino acids. Trimming removed 1 base from V and 7 bases from J, with 13 bases in between. The CDR3 loop reads CASSLDRGAVGYTF. The CDR3 DNA reads TGTGCCAGCAGCTTAGATCGGGGGGCGGTTGGCTACACCTTC.

Concerning this clonotype itself: At one end, the junction sequence differs from germline, possibly due to a read error. The V and J genes are TRBV10-3 and TRBJ1-3, with a tentative D call TRBD1 (6 bases). The CDR3 sequence is 15 residues long. Germline V gene sequence: CDR1 ENHRY, CDR2 SYGVKD. The DNA for the CDR3 is TGTGCCAGCAGTGACCCGGGACACTCTGGAAACACCATATATTTT. It encodes CASSDPGHSGNTIYF.